The rows below give T cell receptor beta chains drawn from one sample of a study of cytomegalovirus exposure and HLA in healthy donors. The assay was immunoSEQ multiplex PCR, and TCRdb's table has in-frame clones only and misses some. The sample includes some 220,000 clones, more than 75% seen only once; the top ten take roughly 0.26%. Sequencing was performed on PBMCs. Receptors were obtained from a girl aged 2-15 years in good health and CMV-seronegative. Each CDR3 is given with its conserved first and last residue. A D gene is named only where the DNA matches it firmly. Size tells how often a clone was seen (once, few, many) or the class of an expanded clone, and some rows leave it out.

v_call,d_call,j_call,clone_size,cdr3_aa,cdr3_nt
TRBV19,TRBD2,TRBJ2-5,few,CASSIGTSGTGAQYF,TGTGCCAGTAGTATCGGGACTAGCGGGACAGGGGCCCAGTACTTC
TRBV6-5,-,TRBJ1-1,-,CASKLQGNTEAFF,TGTGCCAGCAAGCTACAGGGGAACACTGAAGCTTTCTTT
TRBV2,-,TRBJ2-5,once,CASSIRGETQYF,TGTGCCAGCAGCATCCGGGGGGAGACCCAGTACTTC
TRBV7-9,-,TRBJ2-5,-,CASSLLTGRQETQYF,TGTGCCAGCAGCCTACTGACAGGACGTCAAGAGACCCAGTACTTC
TRBV7-8,-,TRBJ1-2,-,CASSLAVRNYGYTF,TGTGCCAGCAGCTTAGCGGTCAGAAACTATGGCTACACCTTC
TRBV18,TRBD1,TRBJ2-3,-,CASSPQRTGERDTQYF,TGTGCCAGCTCACCACAAAGGACAGGGGAGAGAGATACGCAGTATTTT
TRBV10-2,-,TRBJ1-1,few,CASRPLTGPVTEAFF,TGCGCCAGCAGACCCCTAACAGGGCCGGTGACTGAAGCTTTCTTT
TRBV2,TRBD1,TRBJ1-1,-,CASGNRGNTEAFF,TGTGCCAGCGGGAACAGGGGGAACACTGAAGCTTTCTTT
TRBV19,TRBD2,TRBJ2-2,few,CASSAGAGELFF,TGTGCCAGTAGTGCGGGGGCCGGGGAGCTGTTTTTT
TRBV30,TRBD1,TRBJ1-3,-,CAWSRQTGSSGNTIYF,TGTGCCTGGAGTCGGCAGACAGGGAGCTCTGGAAACACCATATATTTT
TRBV2,-,TRBJ2-5,-,CASRTRHHQETQYF,TGTGCCAGCAGGACTAGACACCACCAAGAGACCCAGTACTTC
TRBV19,TRBD1,TRBJ1-1,-,CASSGGQGETEAFF,TGTGCCAGTAGTGGGGGACAGGGAGAAACTGAAGCTTTCTTT
TRBV7-2,-,TRBJ2-2,-,CASSLVVEVTGELFF,TGTGCCAGCAGCTTAGTAGTAGAAGTCACCGGGGAGCTGTTTTTT
TRBV5-1,-,TRBJ2-1,few,CASTPDLRGRKDEQFF,TGCGCCAGCACTCCAGATCTAAGGGGCAGAAAGGATGAGCAGTTCTTC
TRBV18,TRBD2,TRBJ2-3,-,CASSATSGLAGGPRPDTQYF,TGTGCCAGCTCAGCCACCTCGGGACTAGCGGGAGGGCCTAGGCCAGATACGCAGTATTTT
TRBV18,-,TRBJ2-7,once,CASSRGLNQVERSYEQYF,TGTGCCAGCTCACGAGGGCTCAACCAGGTGGAGCGCTCCTACGAGCAGTACTTC
TRBV2,TRBD2,TRBJ2-1,-,CASSGRFGTNNEQFF,TGTGCCAGCAGTGGTAGGTTCGGGACTAACAATGAGCAGTTCTTC
TRBV19,TRBD1,TRBJ1-1,-,CASGFLGGQAFF,TGTGCCAGTGGCTTTCTAGGGGGCCAAGCTTTCTTT
TRBV27,-,TRBJ1-1,once,CASSLWPNTEAFF,TGTGCCAGCAGTTTATGGCCGAACACTGAAGCTTTCTTT
TRBV28,TRBD1,TRBJ1-1,-,CASSFRAGGRGAFF,TGTGCCAGCAGTTTTCGGGCAGGGGGCAGAGGAGCTTTCTTT
TRBV10-1,-,TRBJ2-2,-,CASSDLSGELFF,TGCGCCAGCAGTGATTTATCCGGGGAGCTGTTTTTT
TRBV21-1,-,TRBJ2-2,once,CASSKVDRATGELFF,TGTGCCAGCAGCAAAGTGGACAGGGCGACCGGGGAGCTGTTTTTT
TRBV5-1,TRBD2,TRBJ2-3,-,CASSNGLAGGHTQYF,TGCGCCAGCAGCAACGGACTAGCGGGGGGTCATACGCAGTATTTT
TRBV7-2,-,TRBJ2-1,-,CASSLAGGANNEQFF,TGTGCCAGCAGCTTAGCGGGGGGGGCCAACAATGAGCAGTTCTTC
TRBV5-4,TRBD1,TRBJ1-2,-,CASSLTGQTIYGYTF,TGTGCCAGCAGCTTGACGGGACAGACTATCTATGGCTACACCTTC
TRBV30,-,TRBJ1-2,-,CAWSVSEGYGYTF,TGTGCCTGGAGTGTCTCTGAGGGCTATGGCTACACCTTC
TRBV5-1,TRBD2,TRBJ2-5,-,CASSFPFLAGEETQYF,TGCGCCAGCAGCTTCCCCTTCCTAGCGGGGGAAGAGACCCAGTACTTC
TRBV5-1,-,TRBJ2-3,once,CASRWEPWGTDTQYF,TGCGCCAGCAGGTGGGAGCCTTGGGGCACAGATACGCAGTATTTT
TRBV2,-,TRBJ2-2,once,CAYKGGLGELFF,TGTGCTTACAAGGGGGGGCTCGGGGAGCTGTTTTTT
TRBV5-6,TRBD2,TRBJ2-1,-,CASSGTSGGWSYNEQFF,TGTGCCAGCAGCGGGACTAGCGGGGGGTGGTCCTACAATGAGCAGTTCTTC
TRBV19,-,TRBJ2-1,-,CASSIGSRGNEQFF,TGTGCCAGTAGTATAGGGTCTAGGGGCAATGAGCAGTTCTTC
TRBV13,-,TRBJ1-1,-,CASSLDVSGAFF,TGTGCCAGCAGCTTAGACGTCTCAGGAGCTTTCTTT
TRBV21-1,-,TRBJ2-5,-,CASSGGRGWETQYF,TGTGCCAGCAGTGGGGGGCGGGGGTGGGAGACCCAGTACTTC
TRBV18,TRBD1,TRBJ2-7,-,CASSSSRDRGSYEQYF,TGTGCCAGCTCATCAAGCCGGGACAGGGGTTCCTACGAGCAGTACTTC
TRBV18,TRBD2,TRBJ2-1,-,CASSPPWGKSGASNEQFF,TGTGCCAGCTCACCACCGTGGGGAAAAAGCGGGGCCTCTAATGAGCAGTTCTTC
TRBV6-1,TRBD1,TRBJ1-5,-,CASSERNFDRGYNQPQHF,TGTGCCAGCAGTGAAAGGAACTTCGACAGGGGTTACAATCAGCCCCAGCATTTT
TRBV5-6,-,TRBJ1-1,-,CASSTIRPGTEAFF,TGTGCCAGCAGCACCATTAGGCCGGGGACTGAAGCTTTCTTT
TRBV6-1,-,TRBJ1-2,-,CASSPQGNLYGYTF,TGTGCCAGCAGTCCACAGGGAAACTTATATGGCTACACCTTC
TRBV5-4,TRBD2,TRBJ2-3,-,CASSRSGGGTDTQYF,TGTGCCAGCAGTCGCAGCGGGGGAGGCACAGATACGCAGTATTTT
TRBV29-1,-,TRBJ2-7,once,CSVDSPRGEQYF,TGCAGCGTTGATTCGCCCCGGGGCGAGCAGTACTTC
TRBV9,TRBD1,TRBJ2-6,-,CASSPKEGDRGAGANVLTF,TGTGCCAGCAGCCCCAAAGAGGGGGACAGGGGAGCCGGGGCCAACGTCCTGACTTTC
TRBV30,-,TRBJ2-7,-,CAWRPLAVGYEQYF,TGTGCCTGGAGGCCCCTAGCAGTCGGCTACGAGCAGTACTTC
TRBV15,-,TRBJ1-1,-,CATSRERGEGSTEAFF,TGTGCCACCAGCAGAGAACGGGGGGAAGGCAGCACTGAAGCTTTCTTT
TRBV27,TRBD1,TRBJ2-7,-,CASQGVSYEQYF,TGTGCCAGCCAGGGGGTTTCCTACGAGCAGTACTTC
TRBV7-9,TRBD2,TRBJ2-2,-,CASRLTSGGITGELFF,TGTGCCAGCAGACTGACTAGCGGGGGAATCACCGGGGAGCTGTTTTTT
TRBV6-1,TRBD2,TRBJ2-7,-,CASSLGGETYEQYF,TGTGCCAGCAGTCTTGGGGGGGAAACCTACGAGCAGTACTTC
TRBV14,-,TRBJ1-1,-,CASSQEVQNTEAFF,TGTGCCAGCAGCCAAGAAGTACAGAACACTGAAGCTTTCTTT
TRBV7-9,TRBD1,TRBJ1-1,-,CASSLGDRGRTEAFF,TGTGCCAGCAGCTTAGGTGACAGGGGGCGGACTGAAGCTTTCTTT
TRBV4-1,-,TRBJ2-7,-,CASSQDRTRVNEQYF,TGCGCCAGCAGCCAAGATCGTACTAGAGTCAACGAGCAGTACTTC
TRBV19,TRBD2,TRBJ2-7,-,CASSTGTITYEQYF,TGTGCCAGTAGTACCGGGACTATCACCTACGAGCAGTACTTC
TRBV6-1,TRBD1,TRBJ2-3,once,CASSLNRGSTDTQYF,TGTGCCAGCAGCTTAAACAGGGGGAGCACAGATACGCAGTATTTT
TRBV21-1,-,TRBJ2-1,-,CASSKGNRGSPYNEQFF,TGTGCCAGCAGCAAAGGTAACAGGGGTTCTCCCTACAATGAGCAGTTCTTC
TRBV9,TRBD2,TRBJ2-1,-,CASSVAGGSGLAGGRSYNEQFF,TGTGCCAGCAGCGTAGCGGGGGGGTCCGGACTAGCGGGGGGGCGCTCCTACAATGAGCAGTTCTTC
TRBV5-4,TRBD1,TRBJ2-5,-,CASSLRQGDETQYF,TGTGCCAGCAGCTTACGACAGGGGGATGAGACCCAGTACTTC